This T cell receptor (beta chain) was documented in a study of T cell changes during pregnancy in multiple sclerosis. V shed 5 bases, J shed 4 bases, and the junction held 28 bases outside the gene matches. In germline, CDR1 is MGHRA, CDR2 YSYEKL. This CDR3 comprises 21 residues. The protocol was immunoSEQ multiplex PCR, while the TCRdb copy is restricted to in-frame clones and leaves out a portion. This table holds around 80,000 clones, 94% found once. The specimen was peripheral blood, collected in the second trimester of pregnancy. The clonotype originates from a female donor in good health, enrolled as a control in a pregnancy study. The chain employs TRBV4-1 and TRBJ2-5; the match to TRBD2 covers 7 bases. DNA of the CDR3: TGCGCCAGCAGCATGATCGGGTTTTTAAAGGGGAGGGGAGGGATGGGAGAGACCCAGTACTTC. Translated, it gives CASSMIGFLKGRGGMGETQYF.